The text below deals with one TCR beta chain. This entry belongs to a study of radiation and T cells in renal cell carcinoma. V lost 4 bases and J lost 6, with 11 bases in between. The CDR3 loop spans 13 amino acids. CDR1 SGHDN and CDR2 FVKESK come from the germline V gene. This sample's treatment: treatment-naive control, cytoreductive nephrectomy. Profiling relied on immunoSEQ multiplex PCR, and the TCRdb table lists in-frame clones only, not all of them. The table includes about 10,000 clones, 50% to 65% detected once. The TCR was taken from a man aged 35 to 55 with renal cell carcinoma. Source: tumor tissue, taken from a patient whose treatment was nephrectomy without radiotherapy. The chain uses TRBV14 and TRBJ2-3; D might be TRBD2 (5 bases). CDR3 sequence (DNA): TGTGCCAGCAGCCGTCATAGCGCGGATACGCAGTATTTT. This translates into CASSRHSADTQYF.